This T cell receptor (beta chain) was observed in a study of T cells in Graves' hyperthyroidism and ophthalmopathy. Germline lookup yields CDR1 SGHAT and CDR2 FQNNGV. The CDR3 spans 15 residues. V gave up 6 bases and J gave up 2 bases, with 16 bases separating them. General observations from the study: Through a model of 13 V-J features, ophthalmopathy was separated from stable hyperthyroidism.

The source material, RNA transcripts, was used to amplify TCR beta CDR3 regions. Using the HTBI primer set, a first-round RT-PCR was run on the TCR CDR3. TCRdb analysed the multiplex PCR reads with MiXCR anew, one entry per CDR3 protein. The top ten clones hold around 17% of a sample with about 480,000 distinct CDR3 sequences, approximately 15% of them seen once. This clonotype was observed at least ten times. Its antigen remains unidentified. Diagnoses were made from clinical symptoms, serum measures (thyroxine and TRAb), thyroid ultrasound and orbital computed tomography. This clonotype originated in a woman under 30 with Graves' hyperthyroidism. Sequencing was performed on blood. This sequence joins TRBV11-2 and TRBJ2-5; either TRBD1 or TRBD2 may supply D (5 bases each). The CDR3 is CASSWGPGQQETQYF. The DNA of the CDR3 is TGTGCCAGCAGTTGGGGACCCGGCCAACAAGAGACCCAGTACTTC.